These 30 T cell receptor beta chains were all obtained from the same sample, sequenced in a study of T cell repertoires in cytomegalovirus infection. Each CDR3 protein gets one entry after TCRdb re-called the reads with MiXCR. The sample lists approximately 500,000 distinct CDR3 sequences, 16% occurring once. The specimen was CD8+ T cells from PBMCs. The receptors derive from a human donor in good health (CMV status not recorded). Some clones in this sample may be carry-over from other donors' samples.

This clonotype was counted once. The genes are TRBV9 and TRBJ1-1, with a tentative D call TRBD1 (5 bases). Trimming stripped 4 bases from V and 0 bases from J, with 16 bases between. The CDR3 contains 16 residues. The germline gives CDR1 SGDLS, CDR2 YYNGEE. CDR3 sequence (DNA): TGTGCCAGCAGCCAGTCGGGGGGGACCTTGAACACTGAAGCTTTCTTT. This codes for CASSQSGGTLNTEAFF.

This clonotype was seen many times. This sequence joins TRBV27 and TRBJ1-1; D gene ambiguous. Trimming pared 0 bases from V and 0 bases from J, leaving 2 bases between. Germline V lookup: CDR1 MNHEY, CDR2 SMNVEV (reference sequence). The CDR3 contains 13 residues. The CDR3 bases are TGTGCCAGCAGTTTATCAGTGAACACTGAAGCTTTCTTT. This gives the protein CASSLSVNTEAFF.

Note on this clonotype: The conserved phenylalanine or tryptophan normally closing the CDR3 is absent here, so this likely arose from a read error. This chain connects TRBV9 to TRBJ2-2, with a tentative D call TRBD2 (5 bases). Germline V CDR1 and CDR2: SGDLS, YYNGEE. V gave up 4 bases and J gave up 0 bases, with 16 bases separating them. The CDR3 contains 17 residues. CDR3 sequence: CASSHPPAEANTGELFL. The CDR3 region has the DNA TGTGCCAGCAGCCACCCCCCAGCGGAGGCGAACACCGGGGAGCTGTTTCTT.

The chain recombines TRBV19 with TRBJ1-1; tentatively, D is TRBD1 (5 bases). The CDR3 contains 14 residues. Germline CDR1 and CDR2: LNHDA and SQIVND (reference sequence). Trimming removed 8 bases from V and 0 bases from J, with 13 bases in between. CDR3 protein: CASFFGGLNTEAFF. The CDR3 DNA reads as TGTGCCAGTTTTTTCGGGGGATTGAACACTGAAGCTTTCTTT.

The table lists this clonotype with many counts. The chain is built from TRBV11-2 and TRBJ1-6; 7 bases match TRBD1. With 5 bases clipped from V and 5 bases from J, the junction kept 6 bases outside the gene matches. Germline CDR1 is SGHAT and CDR2 is FQNNGV. The CDR3 runs to 15 residues. CDR3 sequence reads: CASSPWDSHNSPLHF. In DNA, the CDR3 is TGTGCCAGCAGCCCCTGGGACAGCCATAATTCACCCCTCCACTTT.

The chain carries TRBV20-1 and TRBJ2-1; the match to TRBD2 covers 11 bases. This CDR3 comprises 20 residues. CDR1 is DFQATT and CDR2 is SNEGSKA in the germline V gene (reference sequence). Losses at the gene ends were 2 bases for V and 0 bases for J; bases not matched to a gene: 15. DNA of the CDR3: TGCAGTGCTAGAAATTTCCTTGGGACTAGCGGATCGAGCTCCTACAATGAGCAGTTCTTC. Residues: CSARNFLGTSGSSSYNEQFF.

The sample holds a few counts of this clonotype. This rearrangement joins TRBV28 to TRBJ2-7, with D possibly being TRBD1 or TRBD2 (6 bases each). Germline lookup yields CDR1 MDHEN and CDR2 SYDVKM. The V and J ends lost 5 bases and 4 bases respectively, with 21 bases between them. This CDR3 contains 16 residues. Written as DNA, the CDR3 is TGTGCCAGCAGTCTGCGAAGGCTAGGGGGGAAGTACGAGCAGTACTTC. Residues: CASSLRRLGGKYEQYF.

The chain employs TRBV15 and TRBJ2-7; 8 bases align to TRBD1. Germline CDR1 is LNHNV and CDR2 is YYDKDF (reference sequence). There are 15 residues in the CDR3. Trimming cost V 4 bases and J 2 bases; bases outside gene matches: 7. The chain's CDR3 is CATSTSRTGTYEQYF. The CDR3 DNA reads TGTGCCACCAGCACAAGTAGGACAGGGACCTACGAGCAGTACTTC.

This clonotype occurred many times. This rearrangement joins TRBV27 to TRBJ2-1; 10 bases line up with TRBD2. Germline loops: CDR1 MNHEY, CDR2 SMNVEV (reference sequence). J lost 2 bases, V lost 2 bases, and 9 bases had no gene match. The CDR3 is 18 amino acids. This CDR3 is CASSLLSIAGGPYNEQFF. As DNA, the CDR3 is TGTGCCAGCAGTTTACTGTCTATAGCGGGAGGACCCTACAATGAGCAGTTCTTC.

V usage is TRBV6-5 and J usage is TRBJ2-1, with 9 bases lining up with TRBD2. The CDR3 is made up of 14 amino acids. The germline CDR1 and CDR2 sequences are MNHEY and SVGAGI. Trimming cost V 4 bases and J 6 bases; bases outside gene matches: 4. The CDR3: CASSSSGMGNEQFF. CDR3 sequence (DNA): TGTGCCAGCAGTTCTAGCGGGATGGGCAATGAGCAGTTCTTC.

This clonotype has more than one count but fewer than ten. The chain has TRBV12-5 and TRBJ2-2, with D possibly being TRBD1 (6 bases). There are 14 residues in the CDR3. V lost 7 bases, J lost 6 bases, and 15 bases lay in between. Germline lookup yields CDR1 LGHNT and CDR2 FRNRAP. The CDR3 region is CASASGTTPGELFF. The CDR3 bases are TGTGCTAGTGCCTCGGGGACAACCCCCGGGGAGCTGTTTTTT.

This clonotype was counted between two and nine times. The CDR3 loop reads CATSIGVNEQFF. CDR3 bases: TGTGCCACCAGCATCGGGGTCAATGAGCAGTTCTTC. The chain couples TRBV15 to TRBJ2-1; TRBD2 might be the D (5 bases). The V and J ends lost 4 bases and 6 bases respectively, with 7 bases between them. The CDR3 length is 12 residues. Germline V gives CDR1 LNHNV, CDR2 YYDKDF (reference sequence).

This chain joins TRBV15 and TRBJ1-5; D call uncertain. Between the trimmed V and J ends, which lost 1 base and 0 bases, there was a span of 7 bases. The length of the CDR3 is 15 residues. Germline assignment: CDR1 LNHNV and CDR2 YYDKDF (reference sequence). The CDR3 protein is CATSRAGGSNQPQHF. DNA for the CDR3: TGTGCCACCAGCAGAGCGGGAGGTAGCAATCAGCCCCAGCATTTT.

V and J are TRBV9 and TRBJ2-5; perhaps TRBD2 as D (5 bases). Germline loops: CDR1 SGDLS, CDR2 YYNGEE. This CDR3 region has 16 residues. V was trimmed by 0 bases and J by 2 bases, leaving 14 bases between them. The CDR3 protein is CASSVGVREGQETQYF. The CDR3 bases are TGTGCCAGCAGCGTAGGGGTCCGGGAAGGTCAAGAGACCCAGTACTTC.

There are many counts of this clonotype. CDR3 region: CASSHGGPSGEFF. DNA for the CDR3: TGTGCCAGCAGCCATGGGGGGCCTTCTGGGGAGTTCTTC. The rearrangement uses TRBV5-6 and TRBJ2-1; the D gene could be TRBD1 or TRBD2 (6 bases each). The germline V and J ends were trimmed by 4 bases and 14 bases, with 19 bases remaining between them. The length of the CDR3 is 13 residues. Germline V lookup: CDR1 SGHDT, CDR2 YYEEEE.

A word on this clonotype: The junction differs from germline at one of its ends, possibly a read error. CDR3 bases: TGTGCCACCAGTGACCCGACGGCTTACCCTGGGGACAACGTCCTGACTTTC. Translation: CATSDPTAYPGDNVLTF. V usage is TRBV24-1 and J usage is TRBJ2-6, with D hard to call. CDR3 length equals 17 residues. Germline assignment: CDR1 KGHDR and CDR2 SFDVKD.

The V gene is TRBV19, the J gene TRBJ1-5; 7 bases fit TRBD1. The J segment lost 3 bases and the V segment lost 5 bases, leaving 7 bases of the junction unmatched. CDR3 length: 15 residues. Germline V lookup: CDR1 LNHDA, CDR2 SQIVND (reference sequence). CDR3 sequence reads: CASSSPGQHNQPQHF. In DNA, the CDR3 is TGTGCCAGTAGTTCCCCGGGACAGCACAATCAGCCCCAGCATTTT.

The gene calls are TRBV27 and TRBJ2-7, with 8 bases aligning to TRBD1. The CDR3 is 14 residues long. The V gene's germline CDR1 is MNHEY and CDR2 SMNVEV (reference sequence). Germline trimming cut 4 bases from V and 6 bases from J; bases unmatched to any gene: 8. The CDR3, as DNA: TGTGCCAGCAGTTCTACCCCCACAGGGGGCGAGCAGTACTTC. Its protein product is CASSSTPTGGEQYF.

V usage is TRBV6-1 and J usage is TRBJ2-1, with D possibly being TRBD2 (6 bases). Trimming took 5 bases from V and 5 from J, leaving 22 bases between them. Germline CDR1 and CDR2: MNHNS and SASEGT. The CDR3 length is 17 residues. CDR3 region: CASSPPGGRLTDNEQFF. The DNA for the CDR3 is TGTGCCAGCAGTCCCCCTGGGGGGAGGTTAACTGACAATGAGCAGTTCTTC.

The chain couples TRBV6-5 to TRBJ2-7, with TRBD2 matching 8 bases. The CDR3 extends over 15 amino acids. Germline V CDR1 and CDR2: MNHEY, SVGAGI. Trimming removed 6 bases from V and 2 bases from J; junction bases left unmatched: 9. CDR3 nucleotide sequence: TGTGCCAGCAGCTTCCGGGAGGGTAGGGCCTACGAGCAGTACTTC. It is translated as CASSFREGRAYEQYF.

On this clonotype itself: Since a much larger clone is just one base distant, this may be a read error. V gene TRBV7-9 combines with J gene TRBJ2-2, with a weak D call TRBD2 (5 bases). The length of the CDR3 is 14 residues. Germline V gene lookup returns CDR1 SEHNR and CDR2 FQNEAQ (reference sequence). V lost 3 bases to trimming and J lost 1 base, with 6 bases between them. CDR3: CASSFRGNTGELFF. The CDR3, as DNA: TGTGCCAGCAGCTTCCGGGGGAACACCGGGGAGCTGTTTTTT.

This clonotype was counted only a few times. The chain uses TRBV5-4 and TRBJ2-7; D is undetermined. Trimming took off 0 bases at V and 2 bases at J, with 12 bases between the two ends. Germline values: CDR1 SGHNT, CDR2 YYREEE (reference sequence). This CDR3 has 15 residues. Written as DNA, the CDR3 is TGTGCCAGCAGCTTGGAAGGCGTGGCGGCCTACGAGCAGTACTTC. Translating it yields CASSLEGVAAYEQYF.

This clonotype was observed a few times. The DNA for the CDR3 is TGCGCCAGCAGCCCAACCGACAAAAACTATGGCTACACCTTC. As protein: CASSPTDKNYGYTF. The chain has TRBV4-1 and TRBJ1-2; D unclear. The V gene's germline CDR1 is MGHRA and CDR2 YSYEKL. The CDR3 length is 14 residues. Trimming left V 4 bases short and J 2 bases short, with 11 bases between.

This clonotype was counted many times. The chain couples TRBV12-3 or TRBV12-4 to TRBJ2-7; 8 positions agree with TRBD1. After removal of 5 bases from V and 0 bases from J, the junction contained 18 bases not matched to a gene. The CDR3 runs to 19 residues. The CDR3 sequence: CASSPPPDRAPLSSYEQYF. CDR3 DNA: TGTGCCAGCAGTCCCCCACCGGACAGGGCGCCCCTTAGCTCCTACGAGCAGTACTTC.

Many counts were recorded for this clonotype. The rearrangement links TRBV20-1 to TRBJ2-7, with 10 bases matching TRBD2. CDR1 and CDR2 (germline): DFQATT, SNEGSKA (reference sequence). The CDR3 is 14 amino acids. V lost 5 bases and J lost 4; bases outside the gene matches: 8. The CDR3 region has the DNA TGCAGTGCTTCTCCTAGCGGGAGCAATTACGAGCAGTACTTC. It translates to CSASPSGSNYEQYF.

The rearrangement links TRBV6-5 to TRBJ2-1, with TRBD1 matching 9 bases. Germline V lookup: CDR1 MNHEY, CDR2 SVGAGI. This CDR3 spans 14 amino acids. V trimming: 4 bases; J trimming: 8 bases; junction bases outside the gene matches: 6. CDR3 coding DNA: TGTGCCAGCAGTTTCGACAGGGGGGACTATGAGCAGTTCTTC. Its protein product is CASSFDRGDYEQFF.

This clonotype was recorded many times. This chain uses TRBV7-2 with TRBJ2-2, with TRBD2 matching 8 bases. Germline CDR1 is SGHTA and CDR2 is FQGNSA. V lost 3 bases and J lost 1; bases outside the gene matches: 1. CDR3 length: 15 residues. This CDR3 is CASSFAGGNTGELFF. DNA for the CDR3: TGTGCCAGCAGCTTTGCGGGAGGGAACACCGGGGAGCTGTTTTTT.

Here the CDR3 reads CASSFSGRGAYEQYF. CDR3 in DNA: TGTGCCAGCAGTTTCTCAGGGCGGGGAGCCTACGAGCAGTACTTC. The genes are TRBV27 and TRBJ2-7; possibly TRBD2 for D (6 bases). Per germline, CDR1 MNHEY and CDR2 SMNVEV (reference sequence). The CDR3 covers 15 residues. Trimming left V 3 bases short and J 2 bases short, with 14 bases between.

J is TRBJ2-3 and V is TRBV9, with 10 bases matching TRBD2. The CDR3 has 16 amino acids. V gave up 3 bases and J gave up 1 base; unmatched junction bases: 5. CDR1 and CDR2 from the germline V gene are SGDLS and YYNGEE. Here the CDR3 reads CASSDGLAARTDTQYF. The DNA of the CDR3 is TGTGCCAGCAGCGATGGACTAGCGGCCCGCACAGATACGCAGTATTTT.

The rearrangement links TRBV5-1 to TRBJ1-5; possible D gene TRBD1, 6 bases. This CDR3 comprises 14 residues. The V gene lost 4 bases and the J gene lost 7 bases, with 15 bases spanning the gap. In germline, CDR1 is SGHRS, CDR2 YFSETQ. DNA of the CDR3: TGCGCCAGCAGCGATGGGGGGGGCCTCCAGCCCCAGCATTTT. This gives the protein CASSDGGGLQPQHF.